The TCR beta chain under discussion was sequenced for a study of blood T cell repertoires in COVID-19. Study in general: Samples representing acute and convalescent COVID-19 were sourced from the United States, Italy and Spain. T cells, B-cell-depleted T cells, or PBMCs provided the cDNA or gDNA that served as material.

The method was immunoSEQ multiplex PCR; TCRdb's version includes in-frame clones alone and lacks a portion of them. Of over 150,000 clones listed, 80% to 90% were seen once; the top ten hold roughly 1%. V lost 4 bases and J lost 1; bases outside the gene matches: 9. CDR1 is SGHNT and CDR2 is YYREEE in the germline V gene (reference sequence). The CDR3 contains 16 residues. The sequence came from a man aged 40-55 years with acute or convalescent COVID-19. V and J are TRBV5-4 and TRBJ2-7; TRBD1 matches 9 bases. Material: peripheral blood. The CDR3 loop reads CASSEAGTGSSYEQYF. CDR3 in DNA: TGTGCCAGCAGCGAGGCCGGGACAGGGTCTTCCTACGAGCAGTACTTC.